The sequence of this T cell receptor beta chain was determined in a study of T cell responses to AZD1222 COVID-19 vaccine. Trimming pared 2 bases from V and 7 bases from J, leaving 12 bases between. CDR1 and CDR2 from the germline V gene are GTSNPN and SVGIG (reference sequence). The CDR3 contains 13 residues. About this clone itself: What it binds is not known.

Libraries were prepared by immunoSEQ multiplex PCR; TCRdb keeps only in-frame clonotypes and omits some of them. The sample gives approximately 50,000 clones, 75% to 90% of which show up once; 6.9% is in the top ten. Study outcomes and limitations: Recipients of AZD1222 seropositive at baseline numbered only 6 or 7. Rises in breadth and depth of Spike-specific TCRs came after two AZD1222 doses.

Doses given second, at about 4 or about 12 weeks, were pooled. This sequence joins TRBV30 and TRBJ1-5; D gene uncertain. The sequence came from an adult who received the AZD1222 COVID-19 vaccine. The starting material was peripheral blood, obtained 28 days after the second AZD1222 dose. For the CDR3, the DNA is TGTGCCTGGAGTTCAAGGGCAGGCCAGCCCCAGCATTTT. Residues: CAWSSRAGQPQHF.